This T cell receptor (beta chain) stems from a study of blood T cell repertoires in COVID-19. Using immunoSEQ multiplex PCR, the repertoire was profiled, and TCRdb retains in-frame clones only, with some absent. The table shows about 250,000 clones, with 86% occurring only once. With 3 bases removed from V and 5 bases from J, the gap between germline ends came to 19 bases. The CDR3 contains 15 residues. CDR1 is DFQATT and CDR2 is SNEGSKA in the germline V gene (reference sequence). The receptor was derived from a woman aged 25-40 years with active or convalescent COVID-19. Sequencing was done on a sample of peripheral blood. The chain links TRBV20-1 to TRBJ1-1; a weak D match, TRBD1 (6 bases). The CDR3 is CSASPYSGVRTEAFF. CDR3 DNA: TGCAGTGCTAGTCCATACTCAGGGGTTCGGACTGAAGCTTTCTTT.